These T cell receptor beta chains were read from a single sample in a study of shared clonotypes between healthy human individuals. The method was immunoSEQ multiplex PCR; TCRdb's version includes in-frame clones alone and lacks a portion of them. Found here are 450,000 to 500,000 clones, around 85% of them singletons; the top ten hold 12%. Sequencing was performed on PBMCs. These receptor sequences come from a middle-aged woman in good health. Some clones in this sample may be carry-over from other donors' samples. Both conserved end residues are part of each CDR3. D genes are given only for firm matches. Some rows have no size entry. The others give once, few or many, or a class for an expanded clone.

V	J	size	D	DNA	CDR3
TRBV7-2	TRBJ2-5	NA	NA	TGTGCCAGCAGCTCCGGACTGGTCCAAGAGACCCAGTACTTC	CASSSGLVQETQYF
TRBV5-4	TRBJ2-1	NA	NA	TGTGCCAGCAGGCTGCGGAGGGACAATGAGCAGTTCTTC	CASRLRRDNEQFF
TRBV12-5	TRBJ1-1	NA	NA	NA	CASGTTGGTLKLSF
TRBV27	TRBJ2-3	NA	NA	TGTGCCAGCAGTTTACGGGTTCCTAGCAGCACAGATACGCAGTATTTT	CASSLRVPSSTDTQYF
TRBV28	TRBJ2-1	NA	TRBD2	TGTGCCAGCAGACGTAGCGGGAGGAGCAATGAGCAGTTCTTC	CASRRSGRSNEQFF
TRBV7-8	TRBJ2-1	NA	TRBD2	TGTGCCAGCAGCTTAGTAGTAGCGGGAGTATCCAATGAGCAGTTCTTC	CASSLVVAGVSNEQFF
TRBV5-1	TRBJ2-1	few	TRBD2	TGCGCCAGCAGCTTGGTGGCTAGCGGGACTGATGAGCAGTTCTTC	CASSLVASGTDEQFF
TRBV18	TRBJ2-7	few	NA	TGTGCCAGCTCACCAGGTGGTGTCGAGCAGTACTTC	CASSPGGVEQYF
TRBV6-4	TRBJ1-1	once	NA	TGTGCCAGCAGTGACAACGGCGTTGTAGCTTTCTTT	CASSDNGVVAFF
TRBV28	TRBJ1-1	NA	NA	TGTGCCAGCAGGTCAAGGGGCCTTTCTGGCGGCACTGAAGCTTTCTTT	CASRSRGLSGGTEAFF